Each of the 12 T cell receptor beta chains below was sequenced from the same sample in a study of CD8 T cells in Susac syndrome (dated by TCRdb to the late 2010s). Library construction relied on the immunoSEQ multiplex PCR assay. RNA was extracted using the RNeasy kit, and about 0.45 to 1 ug of the RNA was reverse transcribed with random hexamers. TCRdb reran the public reads through fastp at Q25 and MiXCR, keeping productive beta chains. Rows matching on CDR3 protein sequence are summarized as one entry with the most common DNA and genes. In this sample the table shows about 210,000 distinct CDR3 sequences, 95% of which occur a single time. 0.085% to 0.095% of the sample rests with the top ten. Sequencing was done on a sample of CD4+ T cells from PBMCs. Every receptor here comes from a human donor with multiple sclerosis.

The chain carries TRBV30 and TRBJ1-2, with D unresolved. V was clipped by 0 bases and J by 6 bases, with 11 bases between them. This CDR3 is 13 amino acids long. The V gene's germline CDR1 is GTSNPN and CDR2 SVGIG (reference sequence). The CDR3: CAWSVPPAHGYTF. The CDR3 coding sequence is TGTGCCTGGAGTGTCCCACCGGCGCATGGCTACACCTTC.

J is TRBJ2-5 and V is TRBV5-1; 9 nucleotides align to TRBD2. Germline values: CDR1 SGHRS, CDR2 YFSETQ. The length of the CDR3 is 15 residues. Trimming cost V 2 bases and J 2 bases; bases outside gene matches: 4. The CDR3 loop is CASSLGGRGQETQYF. The DNA for the CDR3 is TGCGCCAGCAGCTTAGGCGGGAGGGGGCAAGAGACCCAGTACTTC.

The chain combines TRBV9 with TRBJ2-1, with D unresolved. The CDR3 length is 15 residues. Trimming took 0 bases from V and 6 from J, leaving 13 bases between them. CDR1 and CDR2 from the germline V gene are SGDLS and YYNGEE. Written as DNA, the CDR3 is TGTGCCAGCAGCGTAGCTGGACCCCCCTTCAATGAGCAGTTCTTC. Its protein product is CASSVAGPPFNEQFF.

This sequence joins TRBV6-6 and TRBJ2-5; D is ambiguous. V dropped 7 bases and J dropped 1 base, with 13 bases sitting between them. Germline lookup yields CDR1 MNHNY and CDR2 SVGAGI (reference sequence). This CDR3 has 14 residues. For the CDR3, the DNA is TGTGCCAGCACCGCCCAAGGGCTCCAAGAGACCCAGTACTTC. As protein: CASTAQGLQETQYF.

The chain recombines TRBV29-1 with TRBJ2-1, with 9 bases aligning to TRBD2. CDR1 is SQVTM and CDR2 is ANQGSEA in the germline V gene. J lost 13 bases, V lost 5 bases, and 9 bases had no gene match. There are 12 residues in the CDR3. CDR3 in amino acids: CSVRLREGPQFF. In DNA, the CDR3 is TGCAGCGTTCGTTTGCGGGAGGGCCCTCAGTTCTTC.

The chain employs TRBV6-6 and TRBJ2-7, with TRBD2 as a possible D gene (5 bases). The germline V gene has CDR1 MNHNY and CDR2 SVGAGI (reference sequence). Trimming shortened V by 6 bases and J by 7 bases, and 13 bases separated the two germline ends. The CDR3 extends over 12 amino acids. In nucleotides, the CDR3 is TGTGCCAGCAGCCCCGGGGTCCGAGAGCAGTACTTC. As protein: CASSPGVREQYF.

This chain's CDR3 is CSVAAAQETQYF. Written as DNA, the CDR3 is TGCAGCGTTGCGGCGGCCCAAGAGACCCAGTACTTC. The chain uses TRBV29-1 and TRBJ2-5; no firm D call. V was clipped by 4 bases and J by 1 base, with 7 bases between them. CDR1 is SQVTM and CDR2 is ANQGSEA in the germline V gene. The CDR3 runs to 12 residues.

This chain connects TRBV4-1 to TRBJ1-2; tentatively, D is TRBD1 (6 bases). V was cut by 1 base and J by 2 bases, with 11 bases left in between. CDR1 and CDR2 (germline): MGHRA, YSYEKL. The CDR3 is 15 residues long. The CDR3: CASSQAAGGNYGYTF. The DNA of the CDR3 is TGCGCCAGCAGCCAAGCGGCGGGGGGCAACTATGGCTACACCTTC.

V and J are TRBV30 and TRBJ1-1; D remains ambiguous. With 1 base removed from V and 10 bases from J, the gap between germline ends came to 7 bases. Germline CDR1 reads GTSNPN; CDR2 reads SVGIG (reference sequence). The CDR3 spans 10 residues. The CDR3 spells CAWSEVRAFF. CDR3 in DNA: TGTGCCTGGAGTGAGGTTCGAGCTTTCTTT. Variable domain in full (rest from reference TRBV30 and TRBJ1-1): SQTIHQWPATLVQPVGSPLSLECTVEGTSNPNLYWYRQAAGRGLQLLFYSVGIGQISSEVPQNLSASRPQDRQFILSSKKLLLSDSGFYLCAWSEVRAFFGQGTRLTVV.

V usage is TRBV20-1 and J usage is TRBJ2-5; 7 bases are a match to TRBD1. Germline loops: CDR1 DFQATT, CDR2 SNEGSKA (reference sequence). The J segment lost 1 base and the V segment lost 5 bases, leaving 4 bases of the junction unmatched. The length of the CDR3 is 13 residues. The CDR3 DNA sequence: TGCAGTGCTGGGGGACAGACCCAAGAGACCCAGTACTTC. Residues: CSAGGQTQETQYF.

The chain carries TRBV6-4 and TRBJ2-2; the D is unclear. Germline lookup yields CDR1 MRHNA and CDR2 SNTAGT. The CDR3 has 14 residues. Trimming pared 5 bases from V and 1 base from J, leaving 8 bases between. In nucleotides, the CDR3 is TGTGCCAGCAGTAAGGGATGGAACACCGGGGAGCTGTTTTTT. It codes for CASSKGWNTGELFF.

The gene calls are TRBV9 and TRBJ2-7, with 13 positions matching TRBD2. The germline CDR1 and CDR2 sequences are SGDLS and YYNGEE. J was trimmed by 5 bases and V by 5 bases; bases with no gene match: 10. The CDR3 has 16 residues. In DNA, the CDR3 is TGTGCCAGCAGTAGGGGACTAGCGGGACTTGAGGACGAGCAGTACTTC. This encodes CASSRGLAGLEDEQYF.